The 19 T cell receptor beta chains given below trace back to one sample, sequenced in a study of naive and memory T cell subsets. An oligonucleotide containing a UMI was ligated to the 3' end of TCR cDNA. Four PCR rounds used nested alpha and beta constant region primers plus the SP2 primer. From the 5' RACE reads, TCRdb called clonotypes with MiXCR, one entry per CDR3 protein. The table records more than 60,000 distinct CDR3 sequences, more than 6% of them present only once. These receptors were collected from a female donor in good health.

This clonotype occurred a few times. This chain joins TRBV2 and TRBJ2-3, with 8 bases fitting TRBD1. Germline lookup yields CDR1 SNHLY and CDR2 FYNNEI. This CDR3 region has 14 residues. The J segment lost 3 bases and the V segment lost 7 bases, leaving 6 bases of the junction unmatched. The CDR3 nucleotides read TGTGCCAGCACCCGGGACAGGATAACAGATACGCAGTATTTT. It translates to CASTRDRITDTQYF.

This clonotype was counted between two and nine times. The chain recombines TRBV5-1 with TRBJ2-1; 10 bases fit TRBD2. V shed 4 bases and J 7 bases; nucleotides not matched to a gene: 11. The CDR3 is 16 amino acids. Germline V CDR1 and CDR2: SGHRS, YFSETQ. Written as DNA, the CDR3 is TGCGCCAGCAGCCCTACAACTAGCGGGATAGGAAATGAGCAGTTCTTC. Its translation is CASSPTTSGIGNEQFF. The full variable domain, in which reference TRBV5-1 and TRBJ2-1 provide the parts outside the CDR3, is KAGVTQTPRYLIKTRGQQVTLSCSPISGHRSVSWYQQTPGQGLQFLFEYFSETQRNKGNFPGRFSGRQFSNSRSEMNVSTLELGDSALYLCASSPTTSGIGNEQFFGPGTRLTVL.

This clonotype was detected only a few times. The CDR3 here is CASSTNSNLLAKNIQYF. CDR3 DNA: TGTGCCAGCTCAACCAACAGCAACCTTCTAGCCAAAAACATTCAGTACTTC. The rearrangement joins TRBV21-1 to TRBJ2-4. TRBV21-1 is termed a pseudogene. CDR3 length equals 17 residues.

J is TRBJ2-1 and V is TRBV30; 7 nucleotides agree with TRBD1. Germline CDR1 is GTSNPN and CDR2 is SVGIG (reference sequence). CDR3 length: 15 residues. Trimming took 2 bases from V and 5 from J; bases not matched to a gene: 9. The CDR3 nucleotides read TGTGCCTGGAGTACCCTCTTCGGGACAGACAATGAGCAGTTCTTC. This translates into CAWSTLFGTDNEQFF. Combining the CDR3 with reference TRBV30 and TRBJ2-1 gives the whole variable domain SQTIHQWPATLVQPVGSPLSLECTVEGTSNPNLYWYRQAAGRGLQLLFYSVGIGQISSEVPQNLSASRPQDRQFILSSKKLLLSDSGFYLCAWSTLFGTDNEQFFGPGTRLTVL.

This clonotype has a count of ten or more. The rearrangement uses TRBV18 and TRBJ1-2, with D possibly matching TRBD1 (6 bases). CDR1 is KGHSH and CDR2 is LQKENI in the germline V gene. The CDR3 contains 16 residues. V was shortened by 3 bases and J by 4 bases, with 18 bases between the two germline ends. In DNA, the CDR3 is TGTGCCAGCTCACCTACGTGGACAGACCTTGGCTATGGCTACACCTTC. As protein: CASSPTWTDLGYGYTF.

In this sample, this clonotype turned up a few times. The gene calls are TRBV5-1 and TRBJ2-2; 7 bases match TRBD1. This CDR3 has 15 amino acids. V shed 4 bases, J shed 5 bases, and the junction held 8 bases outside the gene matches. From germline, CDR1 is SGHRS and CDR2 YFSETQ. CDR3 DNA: TGCGCCAGCAGCAGCTCGGACAGGATTACCGGGGAGCTGTTTTTT. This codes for CASSSSDRITGELFF.

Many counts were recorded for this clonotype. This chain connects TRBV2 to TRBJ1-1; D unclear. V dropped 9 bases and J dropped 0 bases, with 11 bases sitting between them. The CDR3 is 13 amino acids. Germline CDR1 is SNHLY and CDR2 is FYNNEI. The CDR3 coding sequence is TGTGCCAGAAGCAGGTTAATGAACACTGAAGCTTTCTTT. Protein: CARSRLMNTEAFF.

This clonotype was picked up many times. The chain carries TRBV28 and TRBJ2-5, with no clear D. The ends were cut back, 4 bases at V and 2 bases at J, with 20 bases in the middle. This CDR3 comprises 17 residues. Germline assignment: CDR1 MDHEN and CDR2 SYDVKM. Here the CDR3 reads CASSSIGPGSLQETQYF. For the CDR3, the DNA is TGTGCCAGCAGTTCAATTGGCCCGGGTTCCCTACAAGAGACCCAGTACTTC.

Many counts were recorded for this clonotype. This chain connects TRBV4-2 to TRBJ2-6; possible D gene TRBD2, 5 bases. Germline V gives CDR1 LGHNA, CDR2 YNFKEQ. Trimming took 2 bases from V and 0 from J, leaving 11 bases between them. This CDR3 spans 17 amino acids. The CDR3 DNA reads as TGTGCCAGCAGCCAAATCTCCGAGGGCTCTGGGGCCAACGTCCTGACTTTC. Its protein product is CASSQISEGSGANVLTF.

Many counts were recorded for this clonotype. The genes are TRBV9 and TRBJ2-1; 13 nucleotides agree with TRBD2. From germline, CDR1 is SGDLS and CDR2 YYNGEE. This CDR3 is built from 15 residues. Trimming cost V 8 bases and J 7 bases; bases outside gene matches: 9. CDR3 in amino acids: CASQTGTSGMNEQFF. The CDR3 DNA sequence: TGTGCCAGTCAGACTGGGACTAGCGGGATGAATGAGCAGTTCTTC.

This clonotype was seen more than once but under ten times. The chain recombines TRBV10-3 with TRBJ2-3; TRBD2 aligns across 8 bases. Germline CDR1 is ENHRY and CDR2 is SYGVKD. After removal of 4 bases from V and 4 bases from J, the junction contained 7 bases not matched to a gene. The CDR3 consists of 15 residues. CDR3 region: CAISAGLVGSDTQYF. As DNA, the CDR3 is TGTGCCATCAGTGCGGGACTAGTAGGGTCAGATACGCAGTATTTT.

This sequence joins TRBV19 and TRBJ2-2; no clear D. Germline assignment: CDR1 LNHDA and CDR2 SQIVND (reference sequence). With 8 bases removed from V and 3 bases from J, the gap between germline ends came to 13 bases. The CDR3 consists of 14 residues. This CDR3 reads CASSDQHHTGELFF. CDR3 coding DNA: TGTGCCAGTTCCGACCAGCACCACACCGGGGAGCTGTTTTTT.

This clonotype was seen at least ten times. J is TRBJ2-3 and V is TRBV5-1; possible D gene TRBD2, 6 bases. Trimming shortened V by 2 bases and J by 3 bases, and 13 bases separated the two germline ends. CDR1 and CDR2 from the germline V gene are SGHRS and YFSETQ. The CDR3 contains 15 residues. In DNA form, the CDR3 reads TGCGCCAGCAGCTTTAGCGGTGGGGTTACAGATACGCAGTATTTT. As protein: CASSFSGGVTDTQYF.

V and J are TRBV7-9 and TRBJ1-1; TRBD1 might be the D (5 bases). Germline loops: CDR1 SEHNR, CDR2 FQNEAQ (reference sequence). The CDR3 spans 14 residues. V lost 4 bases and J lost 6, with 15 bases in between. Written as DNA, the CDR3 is TGTGCCAGCAGCTCATCGGGGGGGATCGCTGAAGCTTTCTTT. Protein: CASSSSGGIAEAFF.

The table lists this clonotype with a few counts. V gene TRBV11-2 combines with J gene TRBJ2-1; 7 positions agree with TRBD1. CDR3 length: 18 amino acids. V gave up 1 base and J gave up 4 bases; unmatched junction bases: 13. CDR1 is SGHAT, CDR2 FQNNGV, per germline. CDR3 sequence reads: CASSLVGGRTGGYNEQFF. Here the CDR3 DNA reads TGTGCCAGCAGCTTAGTAGGAGGACGGACAGGAGGATACAATGAGCAGTTCTTC.

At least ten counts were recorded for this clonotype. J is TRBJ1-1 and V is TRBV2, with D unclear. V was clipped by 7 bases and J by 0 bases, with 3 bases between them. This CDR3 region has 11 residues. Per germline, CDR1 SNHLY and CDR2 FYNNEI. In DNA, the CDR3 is TGTGCCAGCATGATGAACACTGAAGCTTTCTTT. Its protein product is CASMMNTEAFF.

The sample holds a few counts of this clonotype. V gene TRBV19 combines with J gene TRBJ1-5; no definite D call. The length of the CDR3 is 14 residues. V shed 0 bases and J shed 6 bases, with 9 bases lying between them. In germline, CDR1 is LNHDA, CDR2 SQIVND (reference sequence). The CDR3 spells CASSIDWGTQPQHF. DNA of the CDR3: TGTGCCAGTAGTATAGATTGGGGTACTCAGCCCCAGCATTTT.

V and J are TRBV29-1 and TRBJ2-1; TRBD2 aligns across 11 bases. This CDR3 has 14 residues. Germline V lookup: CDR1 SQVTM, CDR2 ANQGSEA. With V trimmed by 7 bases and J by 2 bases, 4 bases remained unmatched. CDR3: CSAGLAGAYNEQFF. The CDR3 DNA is TGCAGCGCCGGACTAGCGGGCGCCTACAATGAGCAGTTCTTC.

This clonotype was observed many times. The CDR3 here is CASSLSGGEGFYNEQFF. CDR3 coding DNA: TGTGCCAGCAGCTTATCCGGCGGGGAAGGATTCTACAATGAGCAGTTCTTC. This chain uses TRBV13 with TRBJ2-1, with a tentative D call TRBD2 (6 bases). The CDR3 has 17 amino acids. V lost 2 bases and J lost 3, with 17 bases in between. Germline V gene lookup returns CDR1 PRHDT and CDR2 FYEKMQ (reference sequence).